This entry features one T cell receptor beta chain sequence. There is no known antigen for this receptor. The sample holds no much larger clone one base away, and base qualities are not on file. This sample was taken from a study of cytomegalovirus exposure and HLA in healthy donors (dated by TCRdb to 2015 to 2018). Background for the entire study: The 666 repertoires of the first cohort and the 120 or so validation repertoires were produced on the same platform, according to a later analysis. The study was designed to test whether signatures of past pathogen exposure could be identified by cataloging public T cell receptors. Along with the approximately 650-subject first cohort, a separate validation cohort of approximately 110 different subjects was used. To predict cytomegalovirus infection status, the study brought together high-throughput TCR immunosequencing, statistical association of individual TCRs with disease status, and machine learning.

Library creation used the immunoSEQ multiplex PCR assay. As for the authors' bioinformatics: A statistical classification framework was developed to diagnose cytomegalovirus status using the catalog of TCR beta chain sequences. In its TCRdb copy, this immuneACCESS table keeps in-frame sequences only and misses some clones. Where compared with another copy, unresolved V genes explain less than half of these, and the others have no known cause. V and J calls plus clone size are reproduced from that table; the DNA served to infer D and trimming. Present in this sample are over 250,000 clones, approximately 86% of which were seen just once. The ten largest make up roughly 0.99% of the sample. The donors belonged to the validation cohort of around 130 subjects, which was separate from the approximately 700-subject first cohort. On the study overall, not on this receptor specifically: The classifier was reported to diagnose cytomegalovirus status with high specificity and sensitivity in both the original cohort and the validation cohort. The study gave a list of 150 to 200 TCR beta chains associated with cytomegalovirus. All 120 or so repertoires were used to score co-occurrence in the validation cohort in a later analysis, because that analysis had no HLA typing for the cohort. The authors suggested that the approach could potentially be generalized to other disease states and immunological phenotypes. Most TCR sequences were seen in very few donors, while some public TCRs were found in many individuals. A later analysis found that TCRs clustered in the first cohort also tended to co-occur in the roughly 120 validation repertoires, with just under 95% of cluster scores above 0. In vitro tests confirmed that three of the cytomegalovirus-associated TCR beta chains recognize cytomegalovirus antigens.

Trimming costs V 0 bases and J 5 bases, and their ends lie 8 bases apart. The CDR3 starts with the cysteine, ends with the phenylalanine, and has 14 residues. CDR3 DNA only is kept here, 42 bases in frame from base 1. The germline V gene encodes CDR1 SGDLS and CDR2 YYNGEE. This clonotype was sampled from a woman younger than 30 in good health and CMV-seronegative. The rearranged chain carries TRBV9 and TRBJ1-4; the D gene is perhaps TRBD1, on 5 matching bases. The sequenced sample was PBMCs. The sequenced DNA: TGTGCCAGCAGCGTAGAAGGGGTGAATGAAAAACTGTTTTTT. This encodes CASSVEGVNEKLFF.